The clone carrying this TCR beta chain was recorded many times. Its antigen is currently unknown. Trimming left V 1 base short and J 8 bases short, with 11 bases between. The CDR3 covers 14 residues. Germline CDR1 reads LGHDT; CDR2 reads YNNKEL (reference sequence). Unique molecular identifiers were incorporated during preparation of the TCRbeta library. Each CDR3 protein gets one entry after TCRdb re-called the PCR reads with MiXCR. The sample shows approximately 150,000 distinct CDR3 sequences, around 10% of them seen only once. This sample was included in a study of T-cell reconstitution after alpha-beta-depleted transplantation in children. Study results and caveats: T-cell numbers and diversity one year post-transplant derived largely from freshly generated T cells. Surviving recipient T cells and thymic progenitors produced the high day-60 TCRbeta diversity seen in some patients. It was reported that alpha-beta T cells came from several hundred expanded graft clones (about two months after transplant).

The starting material was PBMCs, mostly from graft donor cells, obtained 180 days after TCRalphabeta/CD19-depleted stem cell transplant. The V call is TRBV3-1, the J call TRBJ2-2; D not resolved. This TCR came from a female patient between 2 and 10 years old who had a stem cell transplant for congenital amegakaryocytic thrombocytopenia, so the T cells may come from the graft donor. CDR3 loop: CASSQGNFGGELFF. CDR3 sequence (DNA): TGTGCCAGCAGCCAAGGGAACTTCGGGGGGGAGCTGTTTTTT.